In this sample, the clone carrying this TCR beta chain turned up many times. The antigen is unknown. Read data end 3 residues before the CDR3 end; the end is taken from the germline J gene. With 5 bases clipped from V and 5 bases from J, the junction kept 5 bases outside the gene matches. Germline CDR1 and CDR2: SGHVS and FNYEAQ. The CDR3 loop spans 13 amino acids. The data belong to a study of T cell clonality in common variable immunodeficiency. The study, taken as a whole, reports: What drives increased CVID clonality needs T cell subpopulation sequencing. CVID subjects had higher TCRbeta clonality than healthy controls, most marked in about a third. CVID subjects shared fewer TCRbeta clones than healthy controls did.

TCRdb keeps only in-frame clones here, not all; method: immunoSEQ multiplex PCR. The sample shows 50,000 to 70,000 clones, no singletons; the ten largest hold 0.65% to 1%. The V gene is TRBV7-6, the J gene TRBJ2-5; TRBD2 aligns across 7 bases. This TCR derives from a person between 18 and 75 years old in good health. Sequencing used peripheral blood mononuclear cells. Partial CDR3 DNA: TGTGCCAGCAGCCTGACTAGCAGGGAGACC. Translating it yields CASSLTSRET. The whole CDR3 reads CASSLTSRETQYF.